The rows below give T cell receptor beta chains drawn from one sample of a study of blood T cell repertoires in COVID-19. The data were produced by immunoSEQ multiplex PCR, yet TCRdb's version contains in-frame clones alone and is incomplete. The sample records 300,000 to 450,000 clones, 88% being singletons. Sequenced material: PBMCs or T cells enriched from blood (not recorded which). The origin of the receptors is a woman aged 30 to 39 who had been exposed to COVID-19. Both conserved end residues are part of each CDR3. A D gene is named only where the DNA matches it firmly. Clone size is shown for a subset of rows, as once, few, many or a class of expanded clone.

size,V,D,length,J,CDR3,DNA
.,TRBV28,.,13,TRBJ1-1,CASRREMNTEAFF,TGTGCCAGCCGGAGGGAGATGAACACTGAAGCTTTCTTT
.,TRBV28,TRBD1,14,TRBJ1-5,CASRGQGVYQPQHF,TGTGCCAGCAGGGGACAGGGGGTTTATCAGCCCCAGCATTTT
.,TRBV5-1,TRBD1,15,TRBJ1-2,CASSSGTGGAGGYTF,TGCGCCAGCAGCTCCGGGACAGGGGGCGCGGGAGGCTACACCTTC
.,TRBV19,.,14,TRBJ1-5,CASSETLIAGPQHF,TGTGCCAGTAGTGAGACGTTGATAGCGGGGCCCCAGCATTTT
.,TRBV27,TRBD1,15,TRBJ1-6,CARTGQGAMDSPLHF,TGTGCCAGAACCGGACAGGGGGCGATGGATTCACCCCTCCACTTT
.,TRBV5-5,.,15,TRBJ1-1,CASSLWGGENTEAFF,TGTGCCAGCAGCTTGTGGGGGGGAGAGAACACTGAAGCTTTCTTT
.,TRBV7-9,TRBD2,15,TRBJ2-7,CASSPLLSGGYEQYF,TGTGCCAGCAGCCCTTTGTTAAGCGGGGGGTACGAGCAGTACTTC
.,TRBV6-5,.,15,TRBJ2-3,CASSNQPEGTSLRYF,TGTGCCAGCAGCAACCAACCTGAGGGGACATCCTTACGGTATTTT
once,TRBV5-4,.,12,TRBJ2-2,CASSLGLGELFF,TGTGCCAGCAGCCTTGGACTCGGGGAGCTGTTTTTT
few,TRBV2,.,15,TRBJ1-5,CASTGTGGGSQPQHF,TGTGCCAGCACTGGGACGGGGGGTGGAAGTCAGCCCCAGCATTTT
.,TRBV28,.,15,TRBJ2-5,CASSSRTGVQETQYF,TGTGCCAGCAGTTCCCGAACAGGCGTCCAAGAGACCCAGTACTTC